Here is one T cell receptor beta chain with its context. Its cognate antigen is unknown. The data were obtained in a study of human thymus T cells. Study observations and caveats: Unrelated people showed highly overlapping thymic repertoires, related research reported.

In corrective heart surgery, resections were taken, and these provided the thymus tissue. CDR1 and CDR2 from the germline V gene are SGHAT and FQNNGV. V lost 6 bases, J lost 1 base, and 4 bases stayed unmatched. This CDR3 is built from 14 residues. The method was immunoSEQ multiplex PCR; TCRdb's version includes in-frame clones alone and lacks a portion of them. The sample lists around 120,000 clones, around 94% seen once, with 0.02% to 0.03% in the top ten. The clonotype originates from a boy in the first two years of life with a congenital heart defect but otherwise immunologically healthy. Material: thymus tissue. J is TRBJ1-1 and V is TRBV11-2; TRBD1 matches at 8 bases. CDR3 sequence reads: CASREGQANTEAFF. The CDR3 nucleotides are TGTGCCAGCAGGGAGGGACAGGCGAACACTGAAGCTTTCTTT. Full variable domain (rest looked up from reference TRBV11-2 and TRBJ1-1): EAGVAQSPRYKIIEKRQSVAFWCNPISGHATLYWYQQILGQGPKLLIQFQNNGVVDDSQLPKDRFSAERLKGVDSTLKIQPAKLEDSAVYLCASREGQANTEAFFGQGTRLTVV.